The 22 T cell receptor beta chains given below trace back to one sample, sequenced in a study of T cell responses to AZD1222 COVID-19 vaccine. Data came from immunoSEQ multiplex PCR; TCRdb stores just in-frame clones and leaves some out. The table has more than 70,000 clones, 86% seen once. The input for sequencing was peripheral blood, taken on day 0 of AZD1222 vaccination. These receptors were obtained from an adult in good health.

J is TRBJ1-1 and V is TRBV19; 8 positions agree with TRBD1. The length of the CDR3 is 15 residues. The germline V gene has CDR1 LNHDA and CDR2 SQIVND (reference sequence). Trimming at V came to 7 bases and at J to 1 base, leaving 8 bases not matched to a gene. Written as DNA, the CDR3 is TGTGCCAGTAATCCCCGGGGGACAGGGAACACTGAAGCTTTCTTT. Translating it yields CASNPRGTGNTEAFF. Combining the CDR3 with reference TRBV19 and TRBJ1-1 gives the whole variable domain DGGITQSPKYLFRKEGQNVTLSCEQNLNHDAMYWYRQDPGQGLRLIYYSQIVNDFQKGDIAEGYSVSREKKESFPLTVTSAQKNPTAFYLCASNPRGTGNTEAFFGQGTRLTVV.

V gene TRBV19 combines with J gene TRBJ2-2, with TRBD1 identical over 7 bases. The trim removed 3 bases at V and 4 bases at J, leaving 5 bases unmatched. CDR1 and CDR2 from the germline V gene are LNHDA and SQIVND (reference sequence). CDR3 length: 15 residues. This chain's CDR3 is CASSIPHRGTGELFF. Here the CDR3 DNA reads TGTGCCAGTAGTATCCCTCACAGGGGCACCGGGGAGCTGTTTTTT.

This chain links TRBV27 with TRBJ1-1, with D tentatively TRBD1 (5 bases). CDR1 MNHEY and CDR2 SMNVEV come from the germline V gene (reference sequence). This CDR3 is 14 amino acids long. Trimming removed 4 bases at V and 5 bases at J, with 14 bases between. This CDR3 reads CASSSQGVGTEAFF. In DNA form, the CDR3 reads TGTGCCAGCAGTTCCCAGGGAGTCGGGACTGAAGCTTTCTTT.

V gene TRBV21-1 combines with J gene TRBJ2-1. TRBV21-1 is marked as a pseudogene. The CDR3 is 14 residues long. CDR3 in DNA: TGTGCCAGCAGCAAAGATCGCTGCTACAATGAGCAGTTCTTC. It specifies CASSKDRCYNEQFF.

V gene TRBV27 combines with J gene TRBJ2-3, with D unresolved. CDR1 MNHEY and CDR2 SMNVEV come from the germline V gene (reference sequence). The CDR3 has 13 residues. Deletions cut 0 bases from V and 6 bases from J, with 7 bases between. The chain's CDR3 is CASSLSYWDTQYF. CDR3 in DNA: TGTGCCAGCAGTTTATCCTACTGGGATACGCAGTATTTT.

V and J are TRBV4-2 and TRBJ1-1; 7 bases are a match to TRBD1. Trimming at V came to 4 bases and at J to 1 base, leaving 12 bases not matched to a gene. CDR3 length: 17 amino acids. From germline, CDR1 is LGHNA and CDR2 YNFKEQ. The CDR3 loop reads CASSPKMTTGRNTEAFF. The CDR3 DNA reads TGTGCCAGCAGCCCCAAAATGACGACAGGGCGGAACACTGAAGCTTTCTTT.

CDR3 region: CASSMTGGLTEAFF. The CDR3, as DNA: TGTGCCAGCAGTATGACAGGGGGTCTCACTGAAGCTTTCTTT. The chain joins TRBV6-2 or TRBV6-3 to TRBJ1-1; 9 positions agree with TRBD1. Germline V lookup: CDR1 MNHEY, CDR2 SVGEGT. This CDR3 is built from 14 residues. V was clipped by 5 bases and J by 4 bases; unmatched bases: 5.

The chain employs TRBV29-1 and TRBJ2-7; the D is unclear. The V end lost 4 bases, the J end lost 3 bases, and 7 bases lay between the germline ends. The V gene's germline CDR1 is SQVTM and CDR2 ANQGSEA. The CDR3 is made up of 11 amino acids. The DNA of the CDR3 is TGCAGCGTTGCATACAGCTACGAGCAGTACTTC. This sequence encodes CSVAYSYEQYF.

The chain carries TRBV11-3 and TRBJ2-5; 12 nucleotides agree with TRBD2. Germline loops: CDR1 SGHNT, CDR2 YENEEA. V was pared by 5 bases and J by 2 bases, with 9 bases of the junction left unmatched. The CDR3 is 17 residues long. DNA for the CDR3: TGTGCCAGCAGCGACGGACTAGCGGGAAATCATCAAGAGACCCAGTACTTC. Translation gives CASSDGLAGNHQETQYF.

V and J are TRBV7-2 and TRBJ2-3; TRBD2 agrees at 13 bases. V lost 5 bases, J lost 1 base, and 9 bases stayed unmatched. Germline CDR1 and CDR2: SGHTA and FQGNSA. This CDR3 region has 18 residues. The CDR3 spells CASSEARTSGSGTDTQYF. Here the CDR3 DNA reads TGTGCCAGCAGCGAGGCCCGGACTAGCGGGAGTGGCACAGATACGCAGTATTTT. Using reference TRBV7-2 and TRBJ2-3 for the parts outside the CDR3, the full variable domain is GAGVSQSPSNKVTEKGKDVELRCDPISGHTALYWYRQSLGQGLEFLIYFQGNSAPDKSGLPSDRFSAERTGGSVSTLTIQRTQQEDSAVYLCASSEARTSGSGTDTQYFGPGTRLTVL.

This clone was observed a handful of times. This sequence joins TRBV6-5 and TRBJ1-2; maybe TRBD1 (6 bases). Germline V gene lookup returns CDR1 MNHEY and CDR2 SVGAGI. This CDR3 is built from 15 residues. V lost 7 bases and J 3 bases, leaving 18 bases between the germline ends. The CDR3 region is CASTGRGLIDYGYTF. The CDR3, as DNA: TGTGCCAGCACCGGACGGGGGCTTATCGACTATGGCTACACCTTC.

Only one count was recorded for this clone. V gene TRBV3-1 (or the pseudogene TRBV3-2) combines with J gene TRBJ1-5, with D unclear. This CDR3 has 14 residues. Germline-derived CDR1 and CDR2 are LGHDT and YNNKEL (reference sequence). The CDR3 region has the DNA TGTGCAAAAGGACGGGTGTCGAGCAATCAGCCCCAGCATTTT. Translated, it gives CAKGRVSSNQPQHF.

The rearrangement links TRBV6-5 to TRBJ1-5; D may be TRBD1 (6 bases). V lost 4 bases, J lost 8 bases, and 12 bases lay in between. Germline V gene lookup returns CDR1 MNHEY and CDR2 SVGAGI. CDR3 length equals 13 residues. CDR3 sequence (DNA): TGTGCCAGCAGTTCGGACAGAGTCAAGCCCCAGCATTTT. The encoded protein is CASSSDRVKPQHF.

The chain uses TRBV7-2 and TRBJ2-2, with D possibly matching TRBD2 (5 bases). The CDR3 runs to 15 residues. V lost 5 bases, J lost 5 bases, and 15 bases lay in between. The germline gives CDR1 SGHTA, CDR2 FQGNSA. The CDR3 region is CASSPRRAGTGELFF. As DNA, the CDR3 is TGTGCCAGCAGCCCGAGGCGGGCCGGGACCGGGGAGCTGTTTTTT.

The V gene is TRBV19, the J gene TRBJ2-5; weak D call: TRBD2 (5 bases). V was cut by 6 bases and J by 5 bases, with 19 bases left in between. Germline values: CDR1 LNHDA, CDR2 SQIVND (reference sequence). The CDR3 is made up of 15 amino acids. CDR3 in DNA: TGTGCCAGTAGCCGCACGGGGTCCGATTCGGAGACCCAGTACTTC. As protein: CASSRTGSDSETQYF.

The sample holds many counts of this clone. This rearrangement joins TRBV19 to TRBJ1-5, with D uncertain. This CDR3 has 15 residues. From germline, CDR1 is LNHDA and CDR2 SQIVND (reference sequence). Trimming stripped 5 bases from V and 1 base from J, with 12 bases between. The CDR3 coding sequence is TGTGCCAGTAGTCCTGACAACTCGAGCAATCAGCCCCAGCATTTT. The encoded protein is CASSPDNSSNQPQHF.

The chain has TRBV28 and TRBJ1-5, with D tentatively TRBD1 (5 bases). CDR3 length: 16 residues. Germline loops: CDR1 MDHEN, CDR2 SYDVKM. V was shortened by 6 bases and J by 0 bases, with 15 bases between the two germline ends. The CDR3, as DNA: TGTGCCAGCAGCCCATACAGGTCTCTTAGCAATCAGCCCCAGCATTTT. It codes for CASSPYRSLSNQPQHF.

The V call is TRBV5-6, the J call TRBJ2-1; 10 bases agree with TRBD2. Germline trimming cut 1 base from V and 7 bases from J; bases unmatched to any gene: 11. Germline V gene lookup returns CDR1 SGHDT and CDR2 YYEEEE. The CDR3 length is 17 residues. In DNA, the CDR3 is TGTGCCAGCAGCTTGCGCCCTAGCGGGAGTAAGTGGAATGAGCAGTTCTTC. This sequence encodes CASSLRPSGSKWNEQFF.

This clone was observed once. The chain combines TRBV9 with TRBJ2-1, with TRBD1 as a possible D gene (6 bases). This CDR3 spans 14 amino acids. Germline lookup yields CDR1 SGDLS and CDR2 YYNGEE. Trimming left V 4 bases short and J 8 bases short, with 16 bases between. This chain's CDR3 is CASSSGVGPDEQFF. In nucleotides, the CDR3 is TGTGCCAGCAGCTCAGGGGTCGGACCCGATGAGCAGTTCTTC. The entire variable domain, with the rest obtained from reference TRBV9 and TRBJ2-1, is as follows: DSGVTQTPKHLITATGQRVTLRCSPRSGDLSVYWYQQSLDQGLQFLIQYYNGEERAKGNILERFSAQQFPDLHSELNLSSLELGDSALYFCASSSGVGPDEQFFGPGTRLTVL.

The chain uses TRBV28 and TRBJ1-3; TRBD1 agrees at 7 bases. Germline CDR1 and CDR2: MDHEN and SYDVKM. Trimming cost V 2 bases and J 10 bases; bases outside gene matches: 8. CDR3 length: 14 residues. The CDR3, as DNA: TGTGCCAGCAGTTTAGGAGTAGGGGGCCCGACCATATATTTT. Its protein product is CASSLGVGGPTIYF.

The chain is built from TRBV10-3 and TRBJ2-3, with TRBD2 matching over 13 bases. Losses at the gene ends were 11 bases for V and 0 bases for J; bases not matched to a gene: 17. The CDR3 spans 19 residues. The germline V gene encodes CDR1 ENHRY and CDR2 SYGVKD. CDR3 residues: CASTPATSGRVFSTDTQYF. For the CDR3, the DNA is TGTGCCTCAACCCCCGCCACTAGCGGGAGGGTATTCAGCACAGATACGCAGTATTTT.

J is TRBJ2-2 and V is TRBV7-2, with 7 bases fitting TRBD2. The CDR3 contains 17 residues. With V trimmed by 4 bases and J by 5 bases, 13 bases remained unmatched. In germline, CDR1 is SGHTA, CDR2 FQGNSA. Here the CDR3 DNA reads TGTGCCAGCAGCTCCCGGGGCGGGAGAGGCCGTACCGGGGAGCTGTTTTTT. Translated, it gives CASSSRGGRGRTGELFF.